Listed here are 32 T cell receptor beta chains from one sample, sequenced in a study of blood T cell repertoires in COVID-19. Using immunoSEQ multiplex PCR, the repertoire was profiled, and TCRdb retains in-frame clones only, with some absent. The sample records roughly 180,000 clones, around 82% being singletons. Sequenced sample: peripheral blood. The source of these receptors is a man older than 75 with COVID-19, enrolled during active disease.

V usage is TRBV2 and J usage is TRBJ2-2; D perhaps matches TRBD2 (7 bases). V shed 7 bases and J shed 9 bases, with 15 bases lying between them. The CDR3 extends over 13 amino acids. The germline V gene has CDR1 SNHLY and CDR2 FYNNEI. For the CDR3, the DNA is TGTGCCAGCACTTCGGACGGGGGGCGGGAGCTGTTTTTT. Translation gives CASTSDGGRELFF.

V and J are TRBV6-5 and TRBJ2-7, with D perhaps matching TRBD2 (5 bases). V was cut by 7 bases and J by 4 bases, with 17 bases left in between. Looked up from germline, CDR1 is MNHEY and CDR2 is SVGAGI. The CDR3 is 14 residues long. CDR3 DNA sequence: TGTGCCAGCAATTTAGCTAGCAGGTCGTACGAGCAGTACTTC. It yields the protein CASNLASRSYEQYF.

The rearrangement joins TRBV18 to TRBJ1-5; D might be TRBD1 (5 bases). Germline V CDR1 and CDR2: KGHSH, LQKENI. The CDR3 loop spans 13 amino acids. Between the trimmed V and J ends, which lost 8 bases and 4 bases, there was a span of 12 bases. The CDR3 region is CASVGGRNQPQHF. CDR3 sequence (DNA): TGTGCCAGCGTCGGGGGTCGTAATCAGCCCCAGCATTTT.

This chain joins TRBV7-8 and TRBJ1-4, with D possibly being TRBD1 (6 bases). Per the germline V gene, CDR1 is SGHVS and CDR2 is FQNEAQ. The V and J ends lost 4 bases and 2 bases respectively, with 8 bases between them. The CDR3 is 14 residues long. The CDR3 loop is CASSSQGTNEKLFF. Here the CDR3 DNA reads TGTGCCAGCAGCTCTCAGGGGACTAATGAAAAACTGTTTTTT.

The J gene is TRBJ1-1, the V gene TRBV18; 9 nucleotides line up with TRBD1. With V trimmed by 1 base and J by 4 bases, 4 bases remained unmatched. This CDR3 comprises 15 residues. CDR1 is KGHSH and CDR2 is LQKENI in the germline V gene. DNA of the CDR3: TGTGCCAGCTCACCACAACAGGGGGCGAGCACTGAAGCTTTCTTT. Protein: CASSPQQGASTEAFF.

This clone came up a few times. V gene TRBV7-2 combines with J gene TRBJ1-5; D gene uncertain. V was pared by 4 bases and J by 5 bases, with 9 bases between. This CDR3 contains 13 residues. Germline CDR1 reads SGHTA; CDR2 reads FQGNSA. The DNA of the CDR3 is TGTGCCAGCAGCTCGAGAGTAGATCAGCCCCAGCATTTT. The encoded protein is CASSSRVDQPQHF.

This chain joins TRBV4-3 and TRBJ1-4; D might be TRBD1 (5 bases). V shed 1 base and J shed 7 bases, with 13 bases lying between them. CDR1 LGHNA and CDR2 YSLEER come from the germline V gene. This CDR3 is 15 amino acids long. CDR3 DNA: TGCGCCAGCAGCCAAGGGGGCAGGGCGAGTGAAAAACTGTTTTTT. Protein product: CASSQGGRASEKLFF.

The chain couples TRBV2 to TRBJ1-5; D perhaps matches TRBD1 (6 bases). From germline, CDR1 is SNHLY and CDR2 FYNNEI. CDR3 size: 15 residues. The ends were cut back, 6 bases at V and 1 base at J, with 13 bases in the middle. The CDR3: CASSQQGVSNQPQHF. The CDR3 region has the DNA TGTGCCAGCAGCCAACAGGGAGTAAGCAATCAGCCCCAGCATTTT.

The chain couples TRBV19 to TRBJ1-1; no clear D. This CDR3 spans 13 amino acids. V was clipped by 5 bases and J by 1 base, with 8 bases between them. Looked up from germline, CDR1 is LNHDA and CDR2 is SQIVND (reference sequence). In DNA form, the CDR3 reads TGTGCCAGTAGTCCCCGTCGGAACACTGAAGCTTTCTTT. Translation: CASSPRRNTEAFF.

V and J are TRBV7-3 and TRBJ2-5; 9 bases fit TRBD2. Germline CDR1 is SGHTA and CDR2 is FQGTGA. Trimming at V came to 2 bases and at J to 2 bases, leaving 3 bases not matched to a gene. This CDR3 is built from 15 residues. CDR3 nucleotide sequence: TGTGCCAGCAGCTTACGACTAGCGGAACAAGAGACCCAGTACTTC. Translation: CASSLRLAEQETQYF. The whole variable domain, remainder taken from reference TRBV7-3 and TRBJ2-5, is GAGVSQTPSNKVTEKGKYVELRCDPISGHTALYWYRQSLGQGPEFLIYFQGTGAADDSGLPNDRFFAVRPEGSVSTLKIQRTERGDSAVYLCASSLRLAEQETQYFGPGTRLLVL.

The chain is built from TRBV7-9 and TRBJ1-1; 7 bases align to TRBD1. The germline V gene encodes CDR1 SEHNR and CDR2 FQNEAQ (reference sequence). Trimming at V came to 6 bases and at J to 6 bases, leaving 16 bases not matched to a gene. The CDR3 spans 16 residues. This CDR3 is CASSPPGGRGSAEAFF. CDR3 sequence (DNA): TGTGCCAGCAGTCCCCCAGGGGGTAGGGGTTCCGCTGAAGCTTTCTTT.

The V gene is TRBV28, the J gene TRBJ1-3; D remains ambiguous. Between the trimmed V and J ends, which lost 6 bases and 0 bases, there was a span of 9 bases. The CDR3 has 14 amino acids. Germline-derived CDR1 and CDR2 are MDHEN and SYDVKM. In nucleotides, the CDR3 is TGTGCCAGCAGGAAAGGGAGCTCTGGAAACACCATATATTTT. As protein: CASRKGSSGNTIYF.

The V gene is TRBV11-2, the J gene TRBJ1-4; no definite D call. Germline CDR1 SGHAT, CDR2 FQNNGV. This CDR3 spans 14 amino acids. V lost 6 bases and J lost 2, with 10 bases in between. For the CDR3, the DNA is TGTGCCAGCAGTCGAGGGTGGACTAATGAAAAACTGTTTTTT. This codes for CASSRGWTNEKLFF.

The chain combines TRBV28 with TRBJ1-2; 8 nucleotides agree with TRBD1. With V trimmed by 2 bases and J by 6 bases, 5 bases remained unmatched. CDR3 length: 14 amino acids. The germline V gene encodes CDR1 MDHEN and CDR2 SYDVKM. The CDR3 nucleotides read TGTGCCAGCAGTTTAGGGGGACAGGACGATGGCTACACCTTC. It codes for CASSLGGQDDGYTF.

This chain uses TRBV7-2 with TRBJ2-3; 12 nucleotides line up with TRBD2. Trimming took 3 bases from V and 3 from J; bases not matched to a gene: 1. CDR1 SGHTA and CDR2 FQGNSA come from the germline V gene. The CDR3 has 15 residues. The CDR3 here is CASSLTSGGTDTQYF. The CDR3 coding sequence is TGTGCCAGCAGCTTGACTAGCGGGGGAACAGATACGCAGTATTTT. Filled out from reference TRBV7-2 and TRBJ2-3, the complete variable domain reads GAGVSQSPSNKVTEKGKDVELRCDPISGHTALYWYRQSLGQGLEFLIYFQGNSAPDKSGLPSDRFSAERTGGSVSTLTIQRTQQEDSAVYLCASSLTSGGTDTQYFGPGTRLTVL.

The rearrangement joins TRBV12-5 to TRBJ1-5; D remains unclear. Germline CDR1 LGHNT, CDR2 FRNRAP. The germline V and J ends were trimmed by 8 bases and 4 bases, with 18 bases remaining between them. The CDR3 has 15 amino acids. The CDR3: CASLQGSWANQPQHF. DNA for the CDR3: TGTGCTAGTCTCCAAGGAAGTTGGGCAAATCAGCCCCAGCATTTT.

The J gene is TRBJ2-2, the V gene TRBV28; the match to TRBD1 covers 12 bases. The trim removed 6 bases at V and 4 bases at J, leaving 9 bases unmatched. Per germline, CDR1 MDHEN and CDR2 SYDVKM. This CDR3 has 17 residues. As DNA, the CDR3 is TGTGCCAGCAGCCCTGTCGGGGACAGGGGGCCCACCGGGGAGCTGTTTTTT. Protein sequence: CASSPVGDRGPTGELFF.

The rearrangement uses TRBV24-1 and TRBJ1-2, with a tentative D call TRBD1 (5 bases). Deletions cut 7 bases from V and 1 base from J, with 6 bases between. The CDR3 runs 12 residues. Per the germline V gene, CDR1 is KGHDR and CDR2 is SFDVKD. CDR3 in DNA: TGTGCCACCAGCGACAGTAACTATGGCTACACCTTC. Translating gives CATSDSNYGYTF.

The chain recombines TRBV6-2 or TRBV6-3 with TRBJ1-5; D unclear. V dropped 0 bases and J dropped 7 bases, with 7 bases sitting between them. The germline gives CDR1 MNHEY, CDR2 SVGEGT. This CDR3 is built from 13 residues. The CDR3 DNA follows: TGTGCCAGCAGTTACTCCGAGGTCCAGCCCCAGCATTTT. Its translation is CASSYSEVQPQHF.

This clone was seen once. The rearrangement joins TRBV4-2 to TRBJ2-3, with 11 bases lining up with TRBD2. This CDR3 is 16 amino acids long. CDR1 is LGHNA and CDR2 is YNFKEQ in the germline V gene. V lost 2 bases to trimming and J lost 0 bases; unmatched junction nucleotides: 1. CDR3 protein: CASSQLAGGSTDTQYF. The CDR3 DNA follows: TGTGCCAGCAGCCAACTAGCGGGGGGCAGCACAGATACGCAGTATTTT.

For the CDR3, the DNA is TGCAGCGTTGGTTGGAGGGGGGGCTCGGGTTTTTTT. Protein product: CSVGWRGGSGFF. This chain uses TRBV29-1 with TRBJ1-4; D is perhaps TRBD1 (6 bases). Per the germline V gene, CDR1 is SQVTM and CDR2 is ANQGSEA. This CDR3 has 12 amino acids. V gave up 4 bases and J gave up 17 bases, with 20 bases separating them.

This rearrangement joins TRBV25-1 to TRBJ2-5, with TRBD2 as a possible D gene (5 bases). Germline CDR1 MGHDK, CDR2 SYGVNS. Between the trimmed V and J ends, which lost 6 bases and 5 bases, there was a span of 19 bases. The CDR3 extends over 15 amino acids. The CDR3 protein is CASSEGAAGMETQYF. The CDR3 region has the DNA TGTGCCAGCAGCGAGGGCGCGGCGGGCATGGAGACCCAGTACTTC.

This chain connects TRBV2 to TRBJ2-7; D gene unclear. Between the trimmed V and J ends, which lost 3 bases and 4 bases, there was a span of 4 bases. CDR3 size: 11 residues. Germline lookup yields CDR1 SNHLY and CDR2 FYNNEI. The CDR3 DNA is TGTGCCAGCAGTGAGAGGTACGAGCAGTACTTC. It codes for CASSERYEQYF.

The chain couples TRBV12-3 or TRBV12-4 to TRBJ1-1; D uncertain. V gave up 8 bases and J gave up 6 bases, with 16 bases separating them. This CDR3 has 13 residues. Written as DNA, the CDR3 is TGTGCCAGCGCCGAGGGAGGGCTCGCTGAAGCTTTCTTT. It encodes CASAEGGLAEAFF.

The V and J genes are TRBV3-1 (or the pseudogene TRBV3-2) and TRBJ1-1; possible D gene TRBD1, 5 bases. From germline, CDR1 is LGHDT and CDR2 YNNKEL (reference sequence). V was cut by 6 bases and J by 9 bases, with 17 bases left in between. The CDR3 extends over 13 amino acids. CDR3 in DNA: TGTGCCAGCAGGGAAGCAGGGATTTCGAAAGCTTTCTTT. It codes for CASREAGISKAFF.

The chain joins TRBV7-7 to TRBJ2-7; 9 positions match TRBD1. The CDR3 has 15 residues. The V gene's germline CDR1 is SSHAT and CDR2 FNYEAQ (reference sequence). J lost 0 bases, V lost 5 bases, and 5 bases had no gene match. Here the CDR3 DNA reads TGTGCCAGCAGCCCCGGGACAGGGCGCTCCTACGAGCAGTACTTC. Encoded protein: CASSPGTGRSYEQYF.

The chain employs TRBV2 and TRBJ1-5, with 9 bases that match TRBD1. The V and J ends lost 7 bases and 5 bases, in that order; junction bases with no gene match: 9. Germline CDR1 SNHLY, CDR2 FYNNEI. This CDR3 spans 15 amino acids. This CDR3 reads CASIRDRAYDQPQHF. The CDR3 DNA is TGTGCCAGCATCAGGGACAGGGCCTACGATCAGCCCCAGCATTTT.

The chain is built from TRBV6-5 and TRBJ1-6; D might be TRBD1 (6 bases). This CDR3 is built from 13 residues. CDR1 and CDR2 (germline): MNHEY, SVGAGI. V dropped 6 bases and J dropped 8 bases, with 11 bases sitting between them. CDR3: CASRGAGYSPLHF. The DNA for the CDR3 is TGTGCCAGCAGGGGGGCAGGGTATTCACCCCTCCACTTT.

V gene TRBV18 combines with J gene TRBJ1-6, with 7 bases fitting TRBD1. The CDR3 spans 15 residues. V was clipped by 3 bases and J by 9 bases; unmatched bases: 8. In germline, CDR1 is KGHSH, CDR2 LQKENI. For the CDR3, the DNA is TGTGCCAGCTCACCGGATACAGGGGCAGTTTCACCCCTCCACTTT. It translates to CASSPDTGAVSPLHF.

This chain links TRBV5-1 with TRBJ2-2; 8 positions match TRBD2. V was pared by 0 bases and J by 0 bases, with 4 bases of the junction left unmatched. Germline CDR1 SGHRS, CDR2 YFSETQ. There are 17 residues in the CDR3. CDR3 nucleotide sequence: TGCGCCAGCAGCTTGGCCAACGGGGGGGCGAACACCGGGGAGCTGTTTTTT. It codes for CASSLANGGANTGELFF.

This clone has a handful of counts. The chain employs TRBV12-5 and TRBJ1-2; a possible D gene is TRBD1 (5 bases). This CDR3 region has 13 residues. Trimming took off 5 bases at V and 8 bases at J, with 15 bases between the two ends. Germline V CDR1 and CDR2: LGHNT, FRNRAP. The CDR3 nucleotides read TGTGCTAGTGGTACCATCGGGGGGGACGGCTACACCTTC. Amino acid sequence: CASGTIGGDGYTF.

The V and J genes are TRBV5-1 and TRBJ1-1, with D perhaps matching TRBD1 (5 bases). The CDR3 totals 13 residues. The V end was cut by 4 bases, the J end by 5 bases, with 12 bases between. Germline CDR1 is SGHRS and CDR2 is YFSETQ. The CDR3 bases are TGCGCCAGCAGCGAAGGGGTGAGGACTGAAGCTTTCTTT. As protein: CASSEGVRTEAFF. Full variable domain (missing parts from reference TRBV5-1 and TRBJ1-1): KAGVTQTPRYLIKTRGQQVTLSCSPISGHRSVSWYQQTPGQGLQFLFEYFSETQRNKGNFPGRFSGRQFSNSRSEMNVSTLELGDSALYLCASSEGVRTEAFFGQGTRLTVV.